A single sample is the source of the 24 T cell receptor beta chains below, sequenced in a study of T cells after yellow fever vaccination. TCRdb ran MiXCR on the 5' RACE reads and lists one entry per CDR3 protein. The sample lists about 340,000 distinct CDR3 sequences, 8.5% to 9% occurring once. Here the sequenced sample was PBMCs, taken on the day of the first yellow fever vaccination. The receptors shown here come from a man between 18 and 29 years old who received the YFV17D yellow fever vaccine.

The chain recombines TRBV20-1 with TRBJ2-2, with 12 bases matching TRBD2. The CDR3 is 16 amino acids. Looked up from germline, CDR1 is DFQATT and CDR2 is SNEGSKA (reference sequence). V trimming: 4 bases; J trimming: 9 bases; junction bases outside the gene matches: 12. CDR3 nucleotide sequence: TGCAGTGCTAAAAATCTAGCGGGGGGGACAACCTGGGAGCTGTTTTTT. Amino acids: CSAKNLAGGTTWELFF.

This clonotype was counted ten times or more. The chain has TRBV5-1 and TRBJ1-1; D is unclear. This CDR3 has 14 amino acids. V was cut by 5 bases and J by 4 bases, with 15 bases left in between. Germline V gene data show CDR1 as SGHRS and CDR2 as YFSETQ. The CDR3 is CASSSRVGGTEAFF. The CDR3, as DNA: TGCGCCAGCAGTTCAAGGGTGGGAGGCACTGAAGCTTTCTTT.

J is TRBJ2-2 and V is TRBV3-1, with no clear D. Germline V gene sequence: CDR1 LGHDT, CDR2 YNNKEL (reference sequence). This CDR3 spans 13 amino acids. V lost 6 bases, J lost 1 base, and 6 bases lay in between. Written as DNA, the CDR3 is TGTGCCAGCAGTGGGGAGAACACCGGGGAGCTGTTTTTT. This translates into CASSGENTGELFF.

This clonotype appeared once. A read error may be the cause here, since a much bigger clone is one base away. CDR3: CASSPLYNEQFF. CDR3 DNA sequence: TGTGCCAGCAGCCCTCTCTACAATGAGCAGTTCTTC. The gene calls are TRBV7-9 and TRBJ2-1; D ambiguous. The germline V and J ends were trimmed by 5 bases and 3 bases, with 5 bases remaining between them. Germline V gene lookup returns CDR1 SEHNR and CDR2 FQNEAQ (reference sequence). CDR3 length: 12 residues.

CDR3 in amino acids: CSASSSGGAAYF. The CDR3 coding sequence is TGCAGTGCTAGTTCTAGCGGGGGGGCCGCGTACTTC. The gene calls are TRBV20-1 and TRBJ2-7; TRBD2 matches 12 bases. Germline V CDR1 and CDR2: DFQATT, SNEGSKA (reference sequence). This CDR3 is built from 12 residues. Trimming took 3 bases from V and 12 from J; bases not matched to a gene: 6.

CDR3 nucleotides: TGCAGTGCTAGAGACGCAGCCGAGCAGTACTTC. This encodes CSARDAAEQYF. The chain employs TRBV20-1 and TRBJ2-7; D is unclear. The CDR3 is made up of 11 amino acids. Per the germline V gene, CDR1 is DFQATT and CDR2 is SNEGSKA (reference sequence). V lost 0 bases and J lost 6, with 6 bases in between.

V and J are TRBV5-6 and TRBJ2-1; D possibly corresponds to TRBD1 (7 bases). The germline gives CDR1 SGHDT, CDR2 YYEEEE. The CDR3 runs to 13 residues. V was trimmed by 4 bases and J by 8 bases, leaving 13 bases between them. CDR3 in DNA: TGTGCCAGCAGCCAGGGGGGAAGGGATGAGCAGTTCTTC. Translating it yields CASSQGGRDEQFF.

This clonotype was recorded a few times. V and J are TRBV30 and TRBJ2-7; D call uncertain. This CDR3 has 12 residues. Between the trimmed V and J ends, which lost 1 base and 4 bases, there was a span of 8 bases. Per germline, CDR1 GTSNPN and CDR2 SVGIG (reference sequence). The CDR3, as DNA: TGTGCCTGGAGTGGAGGAACTTACGAGCAGTACTTC. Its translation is CAWSGGTYEQYF.

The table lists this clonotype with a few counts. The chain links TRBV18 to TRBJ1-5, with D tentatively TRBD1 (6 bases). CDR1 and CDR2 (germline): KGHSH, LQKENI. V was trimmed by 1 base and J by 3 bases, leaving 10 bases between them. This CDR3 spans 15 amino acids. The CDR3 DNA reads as TGTGCCAGCTCACCACTTCCAGGGGACAATCAGCCCCAGCATTTT. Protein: CASSPLPGDNQPQHF.

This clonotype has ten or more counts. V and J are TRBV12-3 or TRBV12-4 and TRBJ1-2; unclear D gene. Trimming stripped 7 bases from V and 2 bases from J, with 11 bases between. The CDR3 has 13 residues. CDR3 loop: CASTKWENYGYTF. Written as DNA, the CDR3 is TGTGCCAGCACGAAATGGGAGAACTATGGCTACACCTTC.

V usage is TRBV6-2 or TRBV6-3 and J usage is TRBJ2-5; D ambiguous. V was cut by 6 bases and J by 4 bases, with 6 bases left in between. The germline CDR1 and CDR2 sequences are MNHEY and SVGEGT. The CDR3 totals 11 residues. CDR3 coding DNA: TGTGCCAGCAGGGGTGCAGAGACCCAGTACTTC. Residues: CASRGAETQYF.

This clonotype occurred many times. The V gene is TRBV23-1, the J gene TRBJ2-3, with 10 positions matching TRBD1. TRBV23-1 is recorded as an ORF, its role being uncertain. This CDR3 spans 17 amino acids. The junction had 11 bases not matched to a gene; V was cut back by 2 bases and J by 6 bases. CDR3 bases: TGCGCCAGCAGTCAAGAACCGGGACAGGGGAGAGGGGATACGCAGTATTTT. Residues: CASSQEPGQGRGDTQYF.

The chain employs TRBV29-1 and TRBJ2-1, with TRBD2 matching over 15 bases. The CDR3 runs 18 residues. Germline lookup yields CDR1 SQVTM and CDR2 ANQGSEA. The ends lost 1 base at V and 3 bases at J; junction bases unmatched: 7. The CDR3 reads CSVEVWTSGGAYYNEQFF. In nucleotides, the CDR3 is TGCAGCGTTGAAGTATGGACTAGCGGGGGGGCTTACTACAATGAGCAGTTCTTC.

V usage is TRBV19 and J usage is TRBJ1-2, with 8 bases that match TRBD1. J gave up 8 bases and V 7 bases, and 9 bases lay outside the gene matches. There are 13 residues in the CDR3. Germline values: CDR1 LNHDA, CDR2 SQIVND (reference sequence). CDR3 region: CASTVSTGAGYTF. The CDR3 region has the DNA TGTGCCAGTACCGTTTCGACAGGGGCCGGCTACACCTTC.

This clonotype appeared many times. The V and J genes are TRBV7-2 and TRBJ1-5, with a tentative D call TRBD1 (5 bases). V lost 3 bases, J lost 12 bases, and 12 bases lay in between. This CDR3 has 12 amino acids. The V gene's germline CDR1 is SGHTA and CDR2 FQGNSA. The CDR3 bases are TGTGCCAGCAGCTTGGATCAGGGACTCCAGCATTTT. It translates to CASSLDQGLQHF.

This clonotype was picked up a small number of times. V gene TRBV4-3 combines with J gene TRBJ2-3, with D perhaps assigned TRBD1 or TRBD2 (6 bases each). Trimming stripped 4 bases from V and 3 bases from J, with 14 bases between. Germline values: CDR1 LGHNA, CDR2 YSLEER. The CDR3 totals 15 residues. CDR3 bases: TGCGCCAGCAGCCCTTGGGGGGCCAAAACAGATACGCAGTATTTT. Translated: CASSPWGAKTDTQYF.

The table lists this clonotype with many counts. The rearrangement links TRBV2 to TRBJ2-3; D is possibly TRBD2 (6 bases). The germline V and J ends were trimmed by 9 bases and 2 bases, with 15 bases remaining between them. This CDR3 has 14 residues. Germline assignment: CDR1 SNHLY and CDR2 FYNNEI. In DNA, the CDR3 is TGTGCCAGTCTGCGGGCGGGGAACACAGATACGCAGTATTTT. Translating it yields CASLRAGNTDTQYF.

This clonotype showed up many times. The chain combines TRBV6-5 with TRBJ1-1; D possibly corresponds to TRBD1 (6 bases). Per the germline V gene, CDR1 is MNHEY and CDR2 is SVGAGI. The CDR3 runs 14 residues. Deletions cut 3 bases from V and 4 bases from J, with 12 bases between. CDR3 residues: CASSYQGLVTEAFF. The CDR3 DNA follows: TGTGCCAGCAGTTATCAGGGGCTGGTCACTGAAGCTTTCTTT.

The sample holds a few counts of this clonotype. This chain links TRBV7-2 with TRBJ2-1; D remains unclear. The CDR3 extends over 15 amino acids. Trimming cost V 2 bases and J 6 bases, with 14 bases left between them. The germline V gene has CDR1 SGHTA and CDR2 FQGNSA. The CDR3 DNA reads TGTGCCAGCAGCTTATTGCTGGGCTTGGGCAATGAGCAGTTCTTC. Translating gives CASSLLLGLGNEQFF.

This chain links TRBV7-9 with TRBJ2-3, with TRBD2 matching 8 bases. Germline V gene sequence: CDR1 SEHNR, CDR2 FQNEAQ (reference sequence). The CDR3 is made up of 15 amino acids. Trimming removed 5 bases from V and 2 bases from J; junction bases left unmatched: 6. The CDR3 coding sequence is TGTGCCAGCAGCCGTAGCGGGGTAAACACAGATACGCAGTATTTT. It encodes CASSRSGVNTDTQYF.

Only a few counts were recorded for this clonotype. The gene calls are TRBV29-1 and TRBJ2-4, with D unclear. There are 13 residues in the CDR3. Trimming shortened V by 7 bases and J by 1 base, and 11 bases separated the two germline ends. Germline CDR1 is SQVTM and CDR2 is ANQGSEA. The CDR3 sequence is CSASVMAKNIQYF. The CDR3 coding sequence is TGCAGCGCTTCGGTCATGGCCAAAAACATTCAGTACTTC.

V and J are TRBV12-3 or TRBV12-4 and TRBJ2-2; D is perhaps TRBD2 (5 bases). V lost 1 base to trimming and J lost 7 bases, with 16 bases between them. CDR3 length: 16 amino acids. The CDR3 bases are TGTGCCAGCAGTTTAGACAGCCGCCAAGCGGACGGGGAGCTGTTTTTT. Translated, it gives CASSLDSRQADGELFF.

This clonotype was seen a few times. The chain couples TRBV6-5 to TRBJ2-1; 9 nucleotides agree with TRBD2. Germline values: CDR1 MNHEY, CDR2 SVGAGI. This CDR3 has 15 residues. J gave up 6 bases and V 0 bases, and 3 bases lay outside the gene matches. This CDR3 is CASSYSTSGLNEQFF. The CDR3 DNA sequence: TGTGCCAGCAGTTACTCGACTAGCGGTCTCAATGAGCAGTTCTTC.

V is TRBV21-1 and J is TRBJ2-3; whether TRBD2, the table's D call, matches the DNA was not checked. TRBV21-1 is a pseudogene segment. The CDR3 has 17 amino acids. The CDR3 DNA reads TGTGCCAGCAGCAAAGGGGTCTCAGCGGGGGAAGGAGATACGCAGTATTTT. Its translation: CASSKGVSAGEGDTQYF.